The 12 T cell receptor beta chains presented below share a single source sample, sequenced in a study of blood T cell repertoires in COVID-19. This table comes from immunoSEQ multiplex PCR, and its TCRdb copy is limited to in-frame clones, with some not included. This table has 200,000 to 250,000 clones, over 70% appearing once. Material for sequencing was peripheral blood. These receptors were taken from a woman in her 70s with acute or convalescent COVID-19.

This chain uses TRBV6-1 with TRBJ1-2; D is possibly TRBD1 (6 bases). The CDR3 runs to 13 residues. Trimming stripped 3 bases from V and 1 base from J, with 6 bases between. Germline CDR1 MNHNS, CDR2 SASEGT. The chain's CDR3 is CASSEDSNYGYTF. CDR3 nucleotide sequence: TGTGCCAGCAGTGAGGACAGTAACTATGGCTACACCTTC.

This clone was counted between two and nine times. The chain recombines TRBV7-9 with TRBJ1-2; 8 positions match TRBD1. Germline CDR1 reads SEHNR; CDR2 reads FQNEAQ (reference sequence). V trimming: 4 bases; J trimming: 4 bases; junction bases outside the gene matches: 8. This CDR3 contains 15 residues. The CDR3 DNA sequence: TGTGCCAGCAGCTCCGGAACGGACAGGGCCTATGGCTACACCTTC. Amino acid sequence: CASSSGTDRAYGYTF.

The V call is TRBV27, the J call TRBJ2-3; 10 nucleotides agree with TRBD2. The ends lost 0 bases at V and 6 bases at J; junction bases unmatched: 6. Germline lookup yields CDR1 MNHEY and CDR2 SMNVEV (reference sequence). This CDR3 has 16 residues. The CDR3 coding sequence is TGTGCCAGCAGTTTATCGCCTAGCGGGAGTTTTGATACGCAGTATTTT. It encodes CASSLSPSGSFDTQYF.

This chain uses TRBV19 with TRBJ2-3; a possible D gene is TRBD2 (6 bases). This CDR3 has 14 amino acids. The germline V and J ends were trimmed by 1 base and 3 bases, with 8 bases remaining between them. Germline assignment: CDR1 LNHDA and CDR2 SQIVND (reference sequence). The CDR3 loop reads CASSIAGETDTQYF. The CDR3 nucleotides read TGTGCCAGTAGTATAGCGGGAGAAACAGATACGCAGTATTTT.

The V call is TRBV6-5, the J call TRBJ2-3; no clear D gene. Germline V gene sequence: CDR1 MNHEY, CDR2 SVGAGI. V lost 6 bases to trimming and J lost 4 bases, with 8 bases between them. The CDR3 is made up of 12 amino acids. This CDR3 is CASSDYSDTQYF. CDR3 DNA sequence: TGTGCCAGCAGCGATTACTCAGATACGCAGTATTTT.

The chain joins TRBV7-3 to TRBJ1-5, with D hard to call. V was pared by 0 bases and J by 9 bases, with 9 bases between. CDR3 length: 13 amino acids. In germline, CDR1 is SGHTA, CDR2 FQGTGA. The CDR3 nucleotides read TGTGCCAGCAGCTTAACTTCGGGTTCGCCCCAGCATTTT. Protein: CASSLTSGSPQHF.

The chain links TRBV20-1 to TRBJ1-1, with TRBD1 as a possible D gene (6 bases). The CDR3 is 10 residues long. Trimming cost V 6 bases and J 11 bases, with 13 bases left between them. Germline lookup yields CDR1 DFQATT and CDR2 SNEGSKA (reference sequence). In DNA form, the CDR3 reads TGCAGTGCCCCCCCCACAGGGGCTTTCTTT. It codes for CSAPPTGAFF.

This chain connects TRBV7-9 to TRBJ2-1, with TRBD2 identical over 8 bases. The ends lost 5 bases at V and 4 bases at J; junction bases unmatched: 10. This CDR3 has 16 residues. In germline, CDR1 is SEHNR, CDR2 FQNEAQ (reference sequence). Written as DNA, the CDR3 is TGTGCCAGCAGCGCCGCTCTAGCGGGCAGTTACAATGAGCAGTTCTTC. Its translation: CASSAALAGSYNEQFF. Full variable domain (remainder filled in from reference TRBV7-9 and TRBJ2-1): DTGVSQNPRHKITKRGQNVTFRCDPISEHNRLYWYRQTLGQGPEFLTYFQNEAQLEKSRLLSDRFSAERPKGSFSTLEIQRTEQGDSAMYLCASSAALAGSYNEQFFGPGTRLTVL.

The V call is TRBV7-8, the J call TRBJ1-1; TRBD1 is a possible D gene (5 bases). Per the germline V gene, CDR1 is SGHVS and CDR2 is FQNEAQ. The ends were cut back, 4 bases at V and 11 bases at J, with 17 bases in the middle. This CDR3 spans 13 amino acids. CDR3: CASSSTAGLNAFF. The DNA for the CDR3 is TGTGCCAGCAGCTCGACAGCCGGATTGAATGCTTTCTTT.

The chain links TRBV28 to TRBJ1-4; 7 bases match TRBD1. The CDR3 is made up of 14 amino acids. The ends lost 6 bases at V and 7 bases at J; junction bases unmatched: 8. Germline CDR1 and CDR2: MDHEN and SYDVKM. The CDR3 reads CASSTGTVLEKLFF. DNA of the CDR3: TGTGCCAGCAGCACCGGGACAGTACTTGAAAAACTGTTTTTT. The full variable domain, rest sourced from reference TRBV28 and TRBJ1-4, is DVKVTQSSRYLVKRTGEKVFLECVQDMDHENMFWYRQDPGLGLRLIYFSYDVKMKEKGDIPEGYSVSREKKERFSLILESASTNQTSMYLCASSTGTVLEKLFFGSGTQLSVL.

The J gene is TRBJ2-2, the V gene TRBV2, with D maybe TRBD2 (6 bases). Germline V gene lookup returns CDR1 SNHLY and CDR2 FYNNEI. CDR3 length: 13 amino acids. Trimming took 3 bases from V and 4 from J, leaving 6 bases between them. Here the CDR3 DNA reads TGTGCCAGCAGTGAGGGGGGCACCGGGGAGCTGTTTTTT. Translating gives CASSEGGTGELFF. The variable domain in full, completed from reference TRBV2 and TRBJ2-2, reads EPEVTQTPSHQVTQMGQEVILRCVPISNHLYFYWYRQILGQKVEFLVSFYNNEISEKSEIFDDQFSVERPDGSNFTLKIRSTKLEDSAMYFCASSEGGTGELFFGEGSRLTVL.

The chain is built from TRBV5-1 and TRBJ1-2; TRBD1 matches at 9 bases. The germline gives CDR1 SGHRS, CDR2 YFSETQ. There are 15 residues in the CDR3. Losses at the gene ends were 2 bases for V and 4 bases for J; bases not matched to a gene: 6. The CDR3 loop is CASSLVTGGAYGYTF. The DNA for the CDR3 is TGCGCCAGCAGCTTAGTTACAGGGGGCGCCTATGGCTACACCTTC.